These 21 T cell receptor beta chains originate from one sample sequenced in a study of blood T cell repertoires in COVID-19. Generated by immunoSEQ multiplex PCR, the TCRdb table keeps only in-frame clones and is missing some. The sample lists roughly 320,000 clones, over 90% occurring once. The sequenced sample was PBMCs or T cells enriched from blood (not recorded which). Every receptor here comes from a woman aged 25 to 39 who had been exposed to COVID-19.

The rearrangement uses TRBV5-1 and TRBJ1-1; the match to TRBD1 covers 7 bases. The germline V gene has CDR1 SGHRS and CDR2 YFSETQ. The CDR3 sequence is 13 residues long. Trimming took 3 bases from V and 8 from J; bases not matched to a gene: 7. The CDR3 region has the DNA TGCGCCAGCAGCTCTTACGACAGGGAGGAAGCTTTCTTT. Encoded protein: CASSSYDREEAFF.

This clone was detected ten times or more. The chain has TRBV2 and TRBJ2-7; perhaps TRBD2 as D (6 bases). CDR1 SNHLY and CDR2 FYNNEI come from the germline V gene. V was pared by 3 bases and J by 9 bases, with 15 bases between. The CDR3 extends over 13 amino acids. The CDR3 nucleotides are TGTGCCAGCAGTGAGGGCGGGGCCTTGCGGCAGTACTTC. It codes for CASSEGGALRQYF.

The V gene is TRBV7-3, the J gene TRBJ2-1; 14 bases map to TRBD2. The CDR3 loop spans 15 amino acids. J gave up 9 bases and V 5 bases, and 6 bases lay outside the gene matches. Germline CDR1 is SGHTA and CDR2 is FQGTGA. CDR3 sequence reads: CASSPTSGGAGEQFF. The CDR3 DNA reads TGTGCCAGCAGCCCGACTAGCGGGGGGGCAGGTGAGCAGTTCTTC.

The chain joins TRBV29-1 to TRBJ1-2; no definite D call. This CDR3 contains 13 residues. Germline values: CDR1 SQVTM, CDR2 ANQGSEA. The ends were cut back, 4 bases at V and 5 bases at J, with 14 bases in the middle. CDR3 sequence (DNA): TGCAGCGTTGCCTTTCGGGGTGGGTATGGCTACACCTTC. Its translation: CSVAFRGGYGYTF.

J is TRBJ1-6 and V is TRBV6-5; 7 bases line up with TRBD1. Trimming at V came to 2 bases and at J to 7 bases, leaving 5 bases not matched to a gene. The CDR3 is 15 residues long. Germline CDR1 is MNHEY and CDR2 is SVGAGI. CDR3 region: CASSYDPGQNSPLHF. Written as DNA, the CDR3 is TGTGCCAGCAGTTACGACCCGGGACAGAATTCACCCCTCCACTTT.

This sequence joins TRBV10-3 and TRBJ1-1; 7 bases match TRBD1. This CDR3 comprises 14 residues. With V trimmed by 6 bases and J by 4 bases, 8 bases remained unmatched. Germline loops: CDR1 ENHRY, CDR2 SYGVKD. The CDR3 loop reads CAISEVQGVTEAFF. CDR3 coding DNA: TGTGCCATCAGCGAAGTGCAGGGGGTCACTGAAGCTTTCTTT.

The chain employs TRBV28 and TRBJ1-5; maybe TRBD1 (5 bases). Trimming removed 7 bases from V and 9 bases from J, with 13 bases in between. The CDR3 runs to 12 residues. Germline values: CDR1 MDHEN, CDR2 SYDVKM. The CDR3 bases are TGTGCCAGCACCGTCTCAGGGCGGCCCCAGCATTTT. It encodes CASTVSGRPQHF.

This clone was counted between two and nine times. The chain employs TRBV18 and TRBJ1-2, with a possible D match to TRBD1 (6 bases). Trimming took off 2 bases at V and 0 bases at J, with 13 bases between the two ends. Looked up from germline, CDR1 is KGHSH and CDR2 is LQKENI. The CDR3 is 16 amino acids. The chain's CDR3 is CASSPMTGDTNYGYTF. In nucleotides, the CDR3 is TGTGCCAGCTCACCAATGACAGGTGACACTAACTATGGCTACACCTTC.

This clone was seen only once. Here the CDR3 reads CASSFGQGREQYF. DNA for the CDR3: TGCGCCAGCAGCTTCGGTCAGGGCCGCGAGCAGTACTTC. The chain is built from TRBV5-1 and TRBJ2-7, with D possibly matching TRBD1 (5 bases). Germline CDR1 and CDR2: SGHRS and YFSETQ. Trimming left V 2 bases short and J 6 bases short, with 12 bases between. The CDR3 covers 13 residues. Full variable domain (remainder filled in from reference TRBV5-1 and TRBJ2-7): KAGVTQTPRYLIKTRGQQVTLSCSPISGHRSVSWYQQTPGQGLQFLFEYFSETQRNKGNFPGRFSGRQFSNSRSEMNVSTLELGDSALYLCASSFGQGREQYFGPGTRLTVT.

The gene calls are TRBV27 and TRBJ1-1; D is possibly TRBD1 (5 bases). The V gene lost 4 bases and the J gene lost 0 bases, with 9 bases spanning the gap. CDR3 size: 14 residues. The V gene's germline CDR1 is MNHEY and CDR2 SMNVEV (reference sequence). The CDR3 is CASSWTPMNTEAFF. CDR3 DNA sequence: TGTGCCAGCAGTTGGACACCCATGAACACTGAAGCTTTCTTT.

Here the CDR3 DNA reads TGTGCCAGCAGTTACGGACACTTAAACACCATATATTTT. Translating gives CASSYGHLNTIYF. The J gene is TRBJ1-3, the V gene TRBV6-5; weak D call: TRBD1 (5 bases). Germline loops: CDR1 MNHEY, CDR2 SVGAGI. CDR3 length equals 13 residues. The V end lost 2 bases, the J end lost 6 bases, and 8 bases lay between the germline ends.

This clone came up a few times. The CDR3 coding sequence is TGTGCCAGCTCCCGGACAGGGGGATATAATTCACCCCTCCACTTT. This gives the protein CASSRTGGYNSPLHF. The V call is TRBV18, the J call TRBJ1-6, with TRBD1 matching over 10 bases. CDR3 length: 15 amino acids. Unmatched junction bases numbered 3, after V lost 6 bases and J lost 4 bases. Germline V gene lookup returns CDR1 KGHSH and CDR2 LQKENI. Filled out from reference TRBV18 and TRBJ1-6, the complete variable domain reads NAGVMQNPRHLVRRRGQEARLRCSPMKGHSHVYWYRQLPEEGLKFMVYLQKENIIDESGMPKERFSAEFPKEGPSILRIQQVVRGDSAAYFCASSRTGGYNSPLHFGNGTRLTVT.

On this clone itself: A read error may be the cause here, since a much bigger clone is one base away. The rearrangement links TRBV21-1 to TRBJ2-7; TRBD2 is the table's D call and was not checked against the DNA. TRBV21-1 counts as a pseudogene. The CDR3 consists of 10 residues. The CDR3 is CASSPYEQYF. CDR3 nucleotides: TGTGCCAGCAGCCCTTACGAGCAGTACTTC.

The rearrangement uses TRBV12-5 and TRBJ2-5; tentative D call: TRBD2 (5 bases). In germline, CDR1 is LGHNT, CDR2 FRNRAP. The V end was cut by 2 bases, the J end by 5 bases, with 9 bases between. The CDR3 is 13 amino acids. CDR3 sequence reads: CASGLRTGETQYF. CDR3 in DNA: TGTGCTAGTGGTTTGCGGACGGGGGAGACCCAGTACTTC.

The rearrangement joins TRBV24-1 to TRBJ1-3; 8 nucleotides line up with TRBD1. Unmatched junction bases numbered 4, after V lost 3 bases and J lost 1 base. From germline, CDR1 is KGHDR and CDR2 SFDVKD. The CDR3 has 16 amino acids. The CDR3 loop is CATSDPGTGSGNTIYF. The CDR3 DNA is TGTGCCACCAGTGATCCCGGGACAGGATCTGGAAACACCATATATTTT.

This chain uses TRBV21-1 with TRBJ1-1. TRBV21-1 is a pseudogene locus. The CDR3 consists of 16 residues. The CDR3 spells CASSQTGPWEGTEAFF. The CDR3 DNA follows: TGTGCCAGCAGCCAGACCGGTCCATGGGAGGGCACTGAAGCTTTCTTT.

This chain connects TRBV13 to TRBJ2-7; the match to TRBD1 covers 8 bases. This CDR3 has 16 amino acids. The germline gives CDR1 PRHDT, CDR2 FYEKMQ (reference sequence). Trimming removed 6 bases from V and 2 bases from J; junction bases left unmatched: 12. The CDR3 nucleotides are TGTGCCAGCAGTTCCACTATCCACAGGGGGGCCTACGAGCAGTACTTC. It yields the protein CASSSTIHRGAYEQYF.

The chain combines TRBV5-1 with TRBJ1-1; TRBD1 might be the D (5 bases). The CDR3 length is 15 residues. From germline, CDR1 is SGHRS and CDR2 YFSETQ. Between the trimmed V and J ends, which lost 4 bases and 1 base, there was a span of 14 bases. DNA of the CDR3: TGCGCCAGCAGCCGCAACTCCAGGGCGAACACTGAAGCTTTCTTT. This sequence encodes CASSRNSRANTEAFF.

This clone has a single count. The sample carries other DNA sequences with the same CDR3. The rearrangement links TRBV2 to TRBJ1-2, with a weak D call TRBD1 (6 bases). Trimming left V 6 bases short and J 2 bases short, with 7 bases between. The CDR3 runs 12 residues. Germline-derived CDR1 and CDR2 are SNHLY and FYNNEI. The CDR3 DNA is TGTGCCAGCAGGGGACAAAACTATGGCTACACCTTC. Translating it yields CASRGQNYGYTF.

This clone has only one observation. This chain uses TRBV25-1 with TRBJ2-1; 9 positions agree with TRBD1. CDR3 length: 15 amino acids. The trim removed 6 bases at V and 8 bases at J, leaving 11 bases unmatched. The germline gives CDR1 MGHDK, CDR2 SYGVNS. The CDR3 nucleotides are TGTGCCAGCAGACAATCCGGGACAGGGTTACATGAGCAGTTCTTC. Amino acids: CASRQSGTGLHEQFF.

The chain uses TRBV20-1 and TRBJ2-3; 8 positions agree with TRBD1. This CDR3 is 11 amino acids long. The V segment lost 6 bases and the J segment 7 bases; nucleotides outside the gene matches: 3. Germline V gene data show CDR1 as DFQATT and CDR2 as SNEGSKA (reference sequence). The CDR3 DNA is TGCAGTGCGTGGACAGGGCATACGCAGTATTTT. Translation gives CSAWTGHTQYF.